The clone carrying this T cell receptor beta chain has only a few counts. No antigen is known for it. The data originate from a study of T cells after yellow fever vaccination. Study-wide points: Though weaker, the secondary response peaked faster, on day 5 versus 15. Post-booster reappearance was seen for most primary-vaccination clones (around 96% CD4, 75% to 90% CD8). Within FACS-sorted repertoires, abundant clonotypes contaminating from the bulk population could be present.

This CDR3 region has 14 residues. Germline loops: CDR1 DFQATT, CDR2 SNEGSKA (reference sequence). Trimming removed 2 bases from V and 1 base from J, with 11 bases in between. Generation of TCR cDNA used 5'RACE template switching (which added a universal primer site and UMIs). Each CDR3 protein is one row after TCRdb ran MiXCR on the 5' RACE reads. The table lists 300,000 to 350,000 distinct CDR3 sequences, 3% to 4.5% of them singletons. The receptor was isolated from a young man who received the YFV17D yellow fever vaccine. The sample in question was PBMCs, obtained 5 days after the yellow fever booster vaccination. The chain couples TRBV20-1 to TRBJ2-5; a possible D gene is TRBD1 (5 bases). CDR3 sequence (DNA): TGCAGTGCTAGATCCCCCCAGGGCCAAGAGACCCAGTACTTC. It translates to CSARSPQGQETQYF.